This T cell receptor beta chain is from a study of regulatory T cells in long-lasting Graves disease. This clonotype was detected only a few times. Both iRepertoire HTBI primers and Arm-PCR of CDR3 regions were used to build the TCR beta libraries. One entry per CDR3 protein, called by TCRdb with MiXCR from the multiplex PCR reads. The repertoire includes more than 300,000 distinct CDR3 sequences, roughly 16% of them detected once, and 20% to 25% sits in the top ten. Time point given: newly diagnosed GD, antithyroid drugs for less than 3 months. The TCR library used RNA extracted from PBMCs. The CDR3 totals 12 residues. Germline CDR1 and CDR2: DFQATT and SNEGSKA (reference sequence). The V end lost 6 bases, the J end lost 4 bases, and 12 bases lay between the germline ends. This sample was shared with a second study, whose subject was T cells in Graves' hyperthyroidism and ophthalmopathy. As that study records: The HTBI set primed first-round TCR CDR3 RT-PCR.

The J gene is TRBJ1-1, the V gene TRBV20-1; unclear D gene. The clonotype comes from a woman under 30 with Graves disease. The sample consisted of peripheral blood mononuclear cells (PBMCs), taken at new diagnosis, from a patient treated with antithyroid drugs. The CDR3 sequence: CSAKRQPTEAFF. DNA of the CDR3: TGCAGTGCCAAGAGGCAGCCCACTGAAGCTTTCTTT.